Listed below are T cell receptor beta chains from one sample, sequenced in a study of blood T cell repertoires in COVID-19. The table came from immunoSEQ multiplex PCR; TCRdb's copy has only in-frame clones and leaves some out. This sample has some 250,000 clones, with approximately 80% found just once. Input material: peripheral blood. Receptors were obtained from an elderly woman with acute or convalescent COVID-19. Both conserved end residues are part of each CDR3. Each record gives: V gene, CDR3 protein.

V: TRBV5-6
CDR3: CASRPPGQGRGYGYTF

V: TRBV5-1
CDR3: CASSLGTESNQPQHF

V: TRBV7-3
CDR3: CASSLKGPGREQFF

V: TRBV6-2/TRBV6-3
CDR3: CASSRPGGPYNEQFF

V: TRBV10-3
CDR3: CAISESAPGNSPLHF

V: TRBV7-3
CDR3: CASSLQGGKDSPLHF

V: TRBV7-2
CDR3: CASSLVQGPYEQYF

V: TRBV28
CDR3: CASKQINSYEQYF

V: TRBV2
CDR3: CASSEAGRATNQPQHF

V: TRBV28
CDR3: CASSPPDPGRQPQHF

V: TRBV2
CDR3: CASQTGRYVGELFF

V: TRBV18
CDR3: CASASRSSYNEQFF

V: TRBV4-2
CDR3: CASSQGTGTGPNKFF

V: TRBV30
CDR3: CAWSVLGGGDEQYF

V: TRBV19
CDR3: CASSSTVSNQPQHF

V: TRBV28
CDR3: CASTPTGLFDGYTF

V: TRBV6-6
CDR3: CASSYWGTSTNYGYTF

V: TRBV15
CDR3: CATSRVPGETQYF

V: TRBV2
CDR3: CASSEGRGFGYTF

V: TRBV28
CDR3: CAINAGQGFFYGYTF

V: TRBV19
CDR3: CASSPRGTTNTGELFF

V: TRBV11-2
CDR3: CASSLGGNSPLHF

V: TRBV7-9
CDR3: CASSPRGSGAPTYNEQFF

V: TRBV4-1
CDR3: CASSHGGTVNQPQHF

V: TRBV5-1
CDR3: CASSRDTGGTNEKLFF

V: TRBV6-5
CDR3: CASRTGGPSYEQYF